The 29 T cell receptor beta chains listed next were all sequenced from one sample in a study of metastatic and nonmetastatic thyroid tumors. Every patient was untreated before thyroid surgery. TCRdb re-called clones via MiXCR from the PCR reads. Counted here are roughly 22,000 clones, 30% to 40% occurring once; the ten biggest clones make up about 24%. Source material: blood. These receptors were taken from a male donor with papillary thyroid cancer or a benign thyroid nodule (not recorded which). Some clones in this sample may be carry-over from other donors' samples.

In its sample, this clone ranks as medium-sized (0.01 to 0.1%). J is TRBJ1-1 and V is TRBV4-3; D gene ambiguous. The CDR3 length is 14 residues. The ends were cut back, 4 bases at V and 2 bases at J, with 11 bases in the middle. From germline, CDR1 is LGHNA and CDR2 YSLEER. In nucleotides, the CDR3 is TGCGCCAGCAGCCCCAACTCCAAAAACACTGAAGCTTTCTTT. Residues: CASSPNSKNTEAFF.

By sample fraction, this clone is medium-sized (0.01 to 0.1%). The rearrangement links TRBV20-1 to TRBJ2-3, with D possibly TRBD1 on 5 matching bases. CDR1 DFQATT and CDR2 SNEGSKA come from the germline V gene (reference sequence). The CDR3 extends over 14 amino acids. Deletions cut 8 bases from V and 2 bases from J, with 17 bases between. Here the CDR3 DNA reads TGCAGTTTTCAAAAGGGGATCTACACAGATACGCAGTATTTT. This encodes CSFQKGIYTDTQYF.

The chain uses TRBV7-2 and TRBJ1-2, with 7 bases that match TRBD1. The CDR3 is 15 residues long. CDR1 is SGHTA, CDR2 FQGNSA, per germline. After removal of 4 bases from V and 7 bases from J, the junction contained 12 bases not matched to a gene. CDR3 nucleotide sequence: TGTGCCAGCAGCTCCTATCGGACAGGCAAGGGTGGCTACACCTTC. Its protein product is CASSSYRTGKGGYTF.

The rearrangement joins TRBV29-1 to TRBJ2-6; unclear D gene. Germline CDR1 and CDR2: SQVTM and ANQGSEA. Deletions cut 7 bases from V and 0 bases from J, with 7 bases between. The CDR3 contains 13 residues. The CDR3 bases are TGCAGCGCAGCAGTCTCTGGGGCCAACGTCCTGACTTTC. Translation gives CSAAVSGANVLTF.

The table lists this clone with a few counts. The chain joins TRBV27 to TRBJ2-7; TRBD2 agrees at 10 bases. The germline V gene has CDR1 MNHEY and CDR2 SMNVEV (reference sequence). The CDR3 has 17 residues. The trim removed 0 bases at V and 2 bases at J, leaving 7 bases unmatched. CDR3 nucleotides: TGTGCCAGCAGTTTATCGGCTAGCGGGAGTGGCGCCTACGAGCAGTACTTC. It translates to CASSLSASGSGAYEQYF.

This clone was detected only a few times. The V call is TRBV19, the J call TRBJ2-7, with D perhaps TRBD1 (8 bases). Between the trimmed V and J ends, which lost 5 bases and 3 bases, there was a span of 17 bases. In germline, CDR1 is LNHDA, CDR2 SQIVND (reference sequence). CDR3 length equals 15 residues. The DNA for the CDR3 is TGTGCCAGTAGTCCCTCCACAGGGGGGGTCTACGAGCAGTACTTC. It is translated as CASSPSTGGVYEQYF.

This chain links TRBV3-1 with TRBJ2-6; the D gene is possibly TRBD2 (6 bases). Trimming removed 4 bases at V and 3 bases at J, with 19 bases between. Germline lookup yields CDR1 LGHDT and CDR2 YNNKEL (reference sequence). This CDR3 comprises 18 residues. CDR3 region: CASSPRVGGAGGANVLTF. The CDR3 bases are TGTGCCAGCAGCCCCAGGGTAGGAGGGGCGGGTGGGGCCAACGTCCTGACTTTC.

This chain connects TRBV9 to TRBJ2-2; tentative D call: TRBD2 (5 bases). V dropped 2 bases and J dropped 4 bases, with 12 bases sitting between them. The CDR3 runs 15 residues. Germline CDR1 reads SGDLS; CDR2 reads YYNGEE. CDR3 bases: TGTGCCAGCAGCGTTGGGGAGCAGAGCACCGGGGAGCTGTTTTTT. Protein sequence: CASSVGEQSTGELFF.

The V gene is TRBV5-1, the J gene TRBJ1-2; the D gene is possibly TRBD1 (6 bases). The CDR3 runs to 13 residues. Trimming removed 6 bases from V and 3 bases from J, with 12 bases in between. Germline CDR1 is SGHRS and CDR2 is YFSETQ. CDR3 amino acids: CASTQGQYYGYTF. The CDR3 region has the DNA TGCGCCAGCACCCAGGGGCAGTACTATGGCTACACCTTC.

The chain employs TRBV7-2 and TRBJ2-7, with a tentative D call TRBD2 (5 bases). V was clipped by 0 bases and J by 6 bases, with 9 bases between them. This CDR3 comprises 13 residues. Per germline, CDR1 SGHTA and CDR2 FQGNSA. In nucleotides, the CDR3 is TGTGCCAGCAGCTTAGCGTACGAGGGCGAGCAGTACTTC. Its protein is CASSLAYEGEQYF.

With regard to this clone: The junction shows a germline mismatch at one end, possibly a read error. This sequence joins TRBV20-1 and TRBJ2-7, with D perhaps assigned TRBD1 or TRBD2 (5 bases each). Germline-derived CDR1 and CDR2 are DFQATT and SNEGSKA (reference sequence). The CDR3 length is 13 residues. This chain's CDR3 is CSIWGPSAYEQYF. For the CDR3, the DNA is TGTTCGATCTGGGGACCCTCGGCCTACGAGCAGTACTTC.

The chain combines TRBV4-1 with TRBJ1-2, with D uncertain. This CDR3 is 12 amino acids long. Germline values: CDR1 MGHRA, CDR2 YSYEKL. V was shortened by 1 base and J by 0 bases, with 0 bases between the two germline ends. CDR3 DNA sequence: TGCGCCAGCAGCCAAGCTAACTATGGCTACACCTTC. It is translated as CASSQANYGYTF.

This clone has only a few counts. The chain combines TRBV2 with TRBJ1-4; D not certain. V shed 6 bases and J shed 2 bases, with 13 bases lying between them. CDR1 and CDR2 from the germline V gene are SNHLY and FYNNEI. CDR3 size: 15 residues. The chain's CDR3 is CASSRDTGTNEKLFF. DNA for the CDR3: TGTGCCAGCAGCCGTGACACGGGGACTAATGAAAAACTGTTTTTT.

DNA for the CDR3: TGTGCCAGCTCACCGGGAACCGGGGGATATCAGCCCCAGCATTTT. It specifies CASSPGTGGYQPQHF. The chain combines TRBV18 with TRBJ1-5, with a weak D call TRBD1 (5 bases). The V end lost 3 bases, the J end lost 5 bases, and 14 bases lay between the germline ends. CDR1 KGHSH and CDR2 LQKENI come from the germline V gene. The CDR3 sequence is 15 residues long.

The chain is built from TRBV6-4 and TRBJ2-1, with unresolved D. The germline V gene has CDR1 MRHNA and CDR2 SNTAGT. The CDR3 runs 13 residues. V gave up 6 bases and J gave up 8 bases, with 14 bases separating them. The CDR3, as DNA: TGTGCCAGCAGCCGAGAAGTGAGCGATGAGCAGTTCTTC. The encoded protein is CASSREVSDEQFF.

This clone counts as medium-sized (0.01 to 0.1%). The chain joins TRBV5-6 to TRBJ2-5; tentatively, D is TRBD2 (5 bases). Germline loops: CDR1 SGHDT, CDR2 YYEEEE. V was pared by 0 bases and J by 5 bases, with 14 bases between. This CDR3 comprises 15 residues. CDR3 residues: CASSLASSREETQYF. CDR3 coding DNA: TGTGCCAGCAGCTTGGCCAGCTCGAGGGAGGAGACCCAGTACTTC.

This chain joins TRBV4-1 and TRBJ2-7, with TRBD1 as a possible D gene (6 bases). The CDR3 loop spans 13 amino acids. Trimming left V 1 base short and J 6 bases short, with 10 bases between. Looked up from germline, CDR1 is MGHRA and CDR2 is YSYEKL. CDR3 sequence reads: CASSQAGVGEQYF. Here the CDR3 DNA reads TGCGCCAGCAGCCAAGCAGGGGTCGGCGAGCAGTACTTC.

The chain is built from TRBV27 and TRBJ2-7; 10 bases match TRBD1. The CDR3 runs 14 residues. Germline V gene sequence: CDR1 MNHEY, CDR2 SMNVEV (reference sequence). V dropped 4 bases and J dropped 6; count of bases not matched to a gene: 6. The CDR3 reads CASSSGTGEPEQYF. CDR3 coding DNA: TGTGCCAGCAGTTCCGGGACAGGGGAACCCGAGCAGTACTTC.

About this clone itself: The junction differs from germline at one of its ends, possibly a read error. The chain recombines TRBV5-6 with TRBJ2-2; possible D gene TRBD1, 6 bases. Germline V lookup: CDR1 SGHDT, CDR2 YYEEEE. The CDR3 length is 15 residues. In DNA form, the CDR3 reads TGCGCCAGCAGGGCAGGGGTCGTGAACACCGGGGAGCTGTTTTTT. This encodes CASRAGVVNTGELFF.

By share, this clone counts as medium-sized. This chain connects TRBV10-3 to TRBJ2-3; no clear D. Germline lookup yields CDR1 ENHRY and CDR2 SYGVKD. CDR3 length: 13 residues. The V gene lost 6 bases and the J gene lost 2 bases, with 9 bases spanning the gap. CDR3 region: CAIRPRPTDTQYF. DNA of the CDR3: TGTGCCATCAGGCCGCGGCCCACAGATACGCAGTATTTT.

This clone was counted many times. V usage is TRBV3-1 and J usage is TRBJ2-7, with 9 positions matching TRBD2. The J segment lost 8 bases and the V segment lost 1 base, leaving 15 bases of the junction unmatched. Germline lookup yields CDR1 LGHDT and CDR2 YNNKEL (reference sequence). This CDR3 is built from 17 residues. Here the CDR3 reads CASSQGVRTSARLKQYF. The CDR3 DNA sequence: TGTGCCAGCAGCCAAGGTGTTAGGACTAGCGCCAGGCTCAAGCAGTACTTC.

This clone appeared a few times. CDR3 bases: TGTGCCAGCAGGCCGACGGGGGCCGTCTACGAGCAGTACTTC. Protein sequence: CASRPTGAVYEQYF. The chain uses TRBV28 and TRBJ2-7, with D perhaps TRBD1 or TRBD2 (6 bases each). V was trimmed by 6 bases and J by 3 bases, leaving 15 bases between them. Germline V gene lookup returns CDR1 MDHEN and CDR2 SYDVKM. The CDR3 totals 14 residues. Variable domain in full (rest from reference TRBV28 and TRBJ2-7): DVKVTQSSRYLVKRTGEKVFLECVQDMDHENMFWYRQDPGLGLRLIYFSYDVKMKEKGDIPEGYSVSREKKERFSLILESASTNQTSMYLCASRPTGAVYEQYFGPGTRLTVT.

This clone came up many times. At one of its ends the junction is not consistent with the germline gene, which may arise from a read error. The chain combines TRBV28 with TRBJ2-5; D is possibly TRBD1 (6 bases). Looked up from germline, CDR1 is MDHEN and CDR2 is SYDVKM. The CDR3 extends over 15 amino acids. The CDR3 loop reads CASRKLTGIGEAQYF. The CDR3 DNA reads TGTGCCAGCAGGAAGCTAACAGGGATCGGAGAGGCCCAGTACTTC. Looking up the rest from reference TRBV28 and TRBJ2-5 gives the full variable domain: DVKVTQSSRYLVKRTGEKVFLECVQDMDHENMFWYRQDPGLGLRLIYFSYDVKMKEKGDIPEGYSVSREKKERFSLILESASTNQTSMYLCASRKLTGIGEAQYFGPGTRLLVL.

The chain links TRBV12-3 or TRBV12-4 to TRBJ1-1; D might be TRBD1 (5 bases). CDR3 length: 14 amino acids. V shed 3 bases and J shed 0 bases, with 8 bases lying between them. This CDR3 reads CASSFAGVNTEAFF. The CDR3, as DNA: TGTGCCAGCAGTTTCGCGGGGGTGAACACTGAAGCTTTCTTT.

The V call is TRBV11-2, the J call TRBJ2-2; D may be TRBD2 (5 bases). The CDR3 is 16 amino acids. Trimming removed 0 bases at V and 7 bases at J, with 15 bases between. Germline V CDR1 and CDR2: SGHAT, FQNNGV. Written as DNA, the CDR3 is TGTGCCAGCAGCTTAGATCGGGGTGTAGGGAACGGGGAGCTGTTTTTT. Residues: CASSLDRGVGNGELFF.

The V gene is TRBV20-1, the J gene TRBJ1-5, with unresolved D. In germline, CDR1 is DFQATT, CDR2 SNEGSKA (reference sequence). The CDR3 runs 12 residues. V was shortened by 6 bases and J by 7 bases, with 13 bases between the two germline ends. In DNA, the CDR3 is TGCAGTGCCACGGGTTTTAAGCAGCCCCAGCATTTT. Protein: CSATGFKQPQHF.

This clone was observed at least ten times. The rearrangement links TRBV6-1 to TRBJ2-1; TRBD2 is a possible D gene (5 bases). CDR1 is MNHNS and CDR2 is SASEGT in the germline V gene. Trimming shortened V by 7 bases and J by 3 bases, and 19 bases separated the two germline ends. The CDR3 has 16 residues. CDR3 sequence (DNA): TGTGCCAGCAAGCCGGACTCGCTTAGGAGCTACAATGAGCAGTTCTTC. This encodes CASKPDSLRSYNEQFF.

This sequence joins TRBV19 and TRBJ2-1; TRBD2 agrees at 7 bases. The germline gives CDR1 LNHDA, CDR2 SQIVND (reference sequence). This CDR3 has 13 residues. After removal of 4 bases from V and 8 bases from J, the junction contained 5 bases not matched to a gene. The CDR3 protein is CASSTGLGYEQFF. The CDR3 bases are TGTGCCAGTAGTACCGGACTAGGCTATGAGCAGTTCTTC.

This clone counts as medium-sized (0.01 to 0.1%). The chain links TRBV6-2 or TRBV6-3 to TRBJ1-6; unclear D gene. Germline V gene data show CDR1 as MNHEY and CDR2 as SVGEGT. The V end lost 2 bases, the J end lost 0 bases, and 8 bases lay between the germline ends. The CDR3 covers 16 residues. The CDR3 coding sequence is TGTGCCAGCAGTTACGGGGTCTTCTCCTATAATTCACCCCTCCACTTT. This encodes CASSYGVFSYNSPLHF.